This T cell receptor (beta chain) was observed in a study of CD8 T cells in Susac syndrome. As for the study in general: When blood was drawn, the patients with Susac syndrome were therapy-naive, on corticosteroids, or on intravenous immunoglobulin alone.

The CDR3 is made up of 13 amino acids. V lost 9 bases, J lost 2 bases, and 13 bases lay in between. An input of about 0.45 to 1 ug of RNA was subjected to reverse transcription using random hexamers. Across 54 Vbeta and 13 Jbeta, TCR beta CDR3 was amplified with immunoSEQ multiplex PCR. From the immunoSEQ multiplex PCR reads, TCRdb called clonotypes with MiXCR, one entry per CDR3 protein. The sample lists around 130,000 distinct CDR3 sequences, 96% occurring once. Sequencing was done on a sample of CD4+ T cells from PBMCs. The rearrangement uses TRBV23-1 and TRBJ1-1; D is uncertain. TRBV23-1 is identified as an open reading frame with a role that is uncertain. The TCR sequence derives from a human donor with Susac syndrome. CDR3 in amino acids: CARQHIANTEAFF. CDR3 sequence (DNA): TGCGCCAGACAGCACATAGCAAACACTGAAGCTTTCTTT.